The rows below give T cell receptor beta chains drawn from one sample of a study of blood T cells in healthy people across ages. From the 5' RACE reads, TCRdb called clonotypes with MiXCR, one entry per CDR3 protein. The table shows more than 900,000 distinct CDR3 sequences, with 29% occurring only once. The sample was also reused in another study, on T cells of mothers and their children.

The material sequenced was blood. The source of these receptors is a woman between 40 and 50 years old in good health. The CDR3 runs from the conserved cysteine through the conserved F or W. D genes are given only for firm matches. Clone size appears in some rows only: once, few, many, or a class for an expanded clone.

d_call	v_call	j_call	clone_size	cdr3_aa	cdr3_nt
NA	TRBV7-2	TRBJ2-1	NA	CASSPLVGAIYNEQFF	TGTGCCAGCAGCCCACTAGTGGGGGCTATCTACAATGAGCAGTTCTTC
TRBD2	TRBV20-1	TRBJ2-1	NA	CSATRRFVYGGASGEQFF	TGCAGTGCCACCCGGCGTTTTGTATACGGGGGGGCTTCGGGTGAGCAGTTCTTC
TRBD2	TRBV7-2	TRBJ2-3	NA	CASSLGGAGGTDTQYF	TGTGCCAGCAGCTTAGGCGGAGCGGGGGGTACGGATACGCAGTATTTT
TRBD1	TRBV20-1	TRBJ1-1	few	CSARGAPDRDDTEAFF	TGCAGTGCTAGAGGTGCCCCGGACAGGGACGACACTGAAGCTTTCTTT
TRBD2	TRBV6-6	TRBJ2-5	many	CASSYPQRGQETQYF	TGTGCCAGCAGTTACCCCCAGCGGGGGCAAGAGACCCAGTACTTC
NA	TRBV7-3	TRBJ2-5	many	CASSLTSEETQYF	TGTGCCAGCAGCTTAACCTCGGAAGAGACCCAGTACTTC
NA	TRBV28	TRBJ1-2	many	CASSLSSSGYYGYTF	TGTGCCAGCAGTTTATCCTCCTCAGGGTACTATGGCTACACCTTC
NA	TRBV5-6	TRBJ2-7	NA	CASSSTALLSYEQYF	TGTGCCAGCAGCTCAACAGCCCTGTTATCCTACGAGCAGTACTTC
NA	TRBV6-5	TRBJ2-6	NA	CASSYVQSGADVLTF	TGTGCCAGCAGTTACGTTCAGTCTGGGGCCGACGTCCTGACTTTC
NA	TRBV7-9	TRBJ2-2	NA	CASTLGGALANTGELFF	TGTGCCAGCACCCTAGGGGGGGCCCTCGCGAACACCGGGGAGCTGTTTTTT
TRBD1	TRBV7-9	TRBJ2-7	few	CASSSSGTGSWGEQYF	TGTGCCAGCAGCTCCTCCGGGACAGGGTCATGGGGCGAGCAGTACTTC
NA	TRBV7-2	TRBJ1-5	few	CASSPVSLVGISNQPQHF	TGTGCCAGCAGCCCAGTCTCCCTCGTGGGGATTAGCAATCAGCCCCAGCATTTT
NA	TRBV7-9	TRBJ2-1	NA	CATRPTGGRDNEQFF	TGTGCCACCAGACCCACGGGGGGCCGGGACAATGAGCAGTTCTTC
NA	TRBV6-2/TRBV6-3	TRBJ1-2	many	CASSYSRAPGLSQPSFYGYTF	TGTGCCAGCAGTTACTCGAGGGCCCCAGGTTTGTCACAGCCCTCCTTCTATGGCTACACCTTC
NA	TRBV29-1	TRBJ2-3	NA	CSSAGRTDTQYF	TGCAGCTCCGCGGGTAGAACAGATACGCAGTATTTT
TRBD2	TRBV7-7	TRBJ2-5	few	CASSLGRLAGTETQYF	TGTGCTAGCAGCTTAGGTCGCCTAGCGGGGACGGAGACCCAGTACTTC
NA	TRBV7-2	TRBJ2-5	NA	CASRSGRGTETQYF	TGTGCCAGCAGGTCCGGCCGGGGAACTGAGACCCAGTACTTC
NA	TRBV6-5	TRBJ1-1	NA	CATLSGLNTEAFF	TGTGCCACCTTGTCCGGACTCAACACTGAAGCTTTCTTT
NA	TRBV7-9	TRBJ2-7	many	CASSPTLTSGEQYF	TGTGCCAGCAGCCCGACTCTGACTTCGGGAGAGCAGTACTTC
NA	TRBV27	TRBJ2-1	NA	CASSLFIGEWSSYNEQFF	TGTGCCAGCAGTTTATTTATTGGGGAGTGGAGCTCCTACAATGAGCAGTTCTTC
NA	TRBV6-1	TRBJ1-6	many	CASSDRENSPLHF	TGTGCCAGCAGTGACAGGGAAAATTCACCCCTCCACTTT
NA	TRBV29-1	TRBJ2-5	many	CSVGGRGQETQYF	TGCAGCGTTGGGGGTAGGGGCCAAGAGACCCAGTACTTC
TRBD2	TRBV9	TRBJ2-4	few	CASSVGGGGVNIQYF	TGTGCCAGCAGCGTAGGGGGTGGGGGGGTTAACATTCAGTACTTC
TRBD1	TRBV5-1	TRBJ2-6	few	CASSLGAGGSSGANVLTF	TGCGCCAGCAGCTTGGGAGCAGGGGGAAGCTCTGGGGCCAACGTCCTGACTTTC
TRBD1	TRBV29-1	TRBJ1-2	few	CSVPTGGYGYTF	TGCAGCGTACCGACAGGGGGTTATGGCTACACCTTC
TRBD2	TRBV4-1	TRBJ2-7	many	CASSQGLAGYYEQYF	TGCGCCAGCAGCCAAGGACTAGCGGGGTACTACGAGCAGTACTTC
NA	TRBV5-1	TRBJ2-7	many	CASSFTSWDRDYEQYF	TGCGCCAGCAGCTTTACATCATGGGACCGCGACTACGAGCAGTACTTC
NA	TRBV27	TRBJ2-7	NA	CTSSLPSSGFDEQYF	TGTACCAGCAGTTTACCGAGTTCAGGGTTTGACGAGCAGTACTTC
NA	TRBV4-1	TRBJ1-2	few	CASSQVEGGDYGYTF	TGCGCCAGCAGCCAAGTGGAAGGGGGTGACTATGGCTACACCTTC
TRBD2	TRBV7-2	TRBJ2-5	many	CASSPTGTSGETQYF	TGTGCCAGCAGCCCCACCGGGACTAGCGGCGAGACCCAGTACTTC
NA	TRBV5-1	TRBJ1-1	few	CAGIEGGGTEAFF	TGCGCCGGCATTGAAGGGGGAGGCACTGAAGCTTTCTTT
NA	TRBV12-3/TRBV12-4	TRBJ2-4	many	CASSPKNIQYF	TGTGCCAGCAGCCCCAAAAACATTCAGTACTTC
TRBD2	TRBV4-3	TRBJ2-1	many	CASSQGTSGGAVNEQFF	TGCGCCAGCAGCCAAGGGACTAGCGGGGGGGCCGTCAATGAGCAGTTCTTC
NA	TRBV27	TRBJ1-5	few	CASSSPSLSGRPQHF	TGTGCCAGCAGTTCTCCGTCCCTTAGTGGGAGGCCCCAGCATTTT